This T cell receptor (beta chain) was sequenced during a study of shared clonotypes between healthy human individuals. Looking at the study overall: Donors were a couple of women and a few men aged 18 to 49.

Repertoires were generated with immunoSEQ multiplex PCR, while TCRdb's copy carries only in-frame clones and drops some. This table has about 590,000 clones, around 95% appearing once. It was CD45RO-negative cells, positively selected for CCR7, that made up naive CD8 cells, with terminally differentiated effector memory CD45RA+ cells excluded. The CDR3 contains 12 residues. Looked up from germline, CDR1 is GTSNPN and CDR2 is SVGIG (reference sequence). The V gene end was trimmed by 2 bases and the J gene end by 11 bases; junction bases not matched to a gene: 3. The receptor was derived from a woman aged 25 to 39 in good health. The chain combines TRBV30 with TRBJ2-3, with 11 bases that match TRBD2. Sequencing was carried out using naive CD8+ T cells sorted from blood. The CDR3 is CAWSILAGEQYF. The CDR3 DNA is TGTGCCTGGAGTATACTAGCGGGAGAGCAGTATTTT.